This TCR beta chain stems from a study of T cell responses to AZD1222 COVID-19 vaccine. In germline, CDR1 is MNHEY, CDR2 SMNVEV (reference sequence). CDR3 size: 12 residues. Trimming stripped 5 bases from V and 5 bases from J, with 8 bases between. Method: immunoSEQ multiplex PCR; TCRdb's copy keeps in-frame clones and lacks some. The sample yields roughly 110,000 clones, 87% seen once. V usage is TRBV27 and J usage is TRBJ2-3; D is undetermined. The sample consisted of peripheral blood, taken on day 0 of AZD1222 vaccination. The receptor was isolated from an adult in good health. This chain's CDR3 is CASSPIGDTQYF. CDR3 DNA sequence: TGTGCCAGCAGTCCGATCGGAGATACGCAGTATTTT.